Listed below are T cell receptor beta chains from one sample, sequenced in a study of cytomegalovirus exposure and HLA in healthy donors. The table came from immunoSEQ multiplex PCR; TCRdb's copy has only in-frame clones and leaves some out. This table has roughly 220,000 clones, approximately 83% appearing once. What was sequenced was PBMCs. The origin of the receptors is a woman aged 25 to 39 in good health and CMV-seropositive. The CDR3 runs from the conserved cysteine through the conserved F or W. The D gene is left open where the match is weak. Not all rows give a size; the values are once, few, many and, for expanded clones, a class.

few | TRBJ2-5 | 15 | TRBV6-6 | TRBD2 | CASNSLAGVLETQYF | TGTGCCAGCAATTCACTAGCGGGAGTGTTGGAGACCCAGTACTTC
few | TRBJ1-1 | 12 | TRBV25-1 | TRBD1 | CASRQGFTEAFF | TGTGCCAGCAGACAGGGGTTCACTGAAGCTTTCTTT
- | TRBJ2-3 | 11 | TRBV6-1 | - | CATDPSISQYF | TGTGCCACAGACCCATCAATCTCGCAGTATTTT
- | TRBJ1-1 | 14 | TRBV10-3 | - | CAISEPRRGTEAFF | TGTGCCATCAGTGAGCCCAGGCGGGGGACTGAAGCTTTCTTT
- | TRBJ1-5 | 13 | TRBV6-6 | - | CASSYDRNQPQHF | TGTGCCAGCAGTTACGACAGAAATCAGCCCCAGCATTTT
few | TRBJ2-5 | 15 | TRBV19 | TRBD2 | CASSGLVAGSETQYF | TGTGCCAGTAGCGGGTTAGTAGCGGGATCGGAGACCCAGTACTTC
- | TRBJ1-1 | 12 | TRBV30 | - | CACIDTNTEAFF | TGTGCCTGTATCGACACTAACACTGAAGCTTTCTTT
- | TRBJ1-2 | 14 | TRBV9 | - | CASSVDDRNYGYTF | TGTGCCAGCAGCGTAGACGACAGAAACTATGGCTACACCTTC
few | TRBJ1-3 | 14 | TRBV11-3 | - | CASSLDGPADTIYF | TGTGCCAGCAGCTTAGATGGGCCCGCAGACACCATATATTTT
- | TRBJ2-7 | 16 | TRBV7-8 | - | CASSSPGTLKTYEQYF | TGTGCCAGCAGCTCCCCCGGGACCCTTAAAACCTACGAGCAGTACTTC
- | TRBJ2-7 | 14 | TRBV13 | TRBD1 | CASSLRGPSYEQYF | TGTGCCAGCAGTTTGAGGGGGCCCTCCTACGAGCAGTACTTC
few | TRBJ2-3 | 14 | TRBV7-3 | TRBD2 | CASSFGGSDATQYF | TGTGCCAGCAGCTTCGGCGGGAGCGACGCTACGCAGTATTTT
- | TRBJ2-7 | 18 | TRBV11-3 | TRBD1 | CASSSGQGAVRASYEQYF | TGTGCCAGCAGCTCGGGACAGGGGGCGGTGCGGGCCTCCTACGAGCAGTACTTC
- | TRBJ2-7 | 12 | TRBV29-1 | TRBD1 | CSAGTGSYEQYF | TGCAGCGCCGGGACAGGCTCCTACGAGCAGTACTTC
- | TRBJ2-7 | 15 | TRBV11-2 | - | CASSWHRGQEGEQYF | TGTGCCAGCAGCTGGCACCGGGGGCAGGAGGGCGAGCAGTACTTC
- | TRBJ2-7 | 13 | TRBV27 | - | CATSKGYTGEQYF | TGTGCCACCAGCAAGGGTTATACAGGCGAGCAGTACTTC
- | TRBJ2-7 | 12 | TRBV29-1 | TRBD2 | CSVEPGRGEQYF | TGCAGCGTTGAACCAGGGAGGGGCGAGCAGTACTTC
- | TRBJ2-2 | 14 | TRBV27 | TRBD1 | CASRRQGDTGELFF | TGTGCCAGCAGGCGTCAGGGGGACACCGGGGAGCTGTTTTTT
- | TRBJ2-1 | 12 | TRBV2 | - | CASSEPGAEQFF | TGTGCCAGCAGTGAACCCGGGGCTGAGCAGTTCTTC
- | TRBJ1-4 | 17 | TRBV4-1 | TRBD1 | CASRAGDRGLANEKLFF | TGCGCCAGCAGGGCAGGGGACAGGGGGCTGGCTAATGAAAAACTGTTTTTT
- | TRBJ2-2 | 14 | TRBV5-1 | - | CASSLPRDLGELFF | TGCGCCAGCAGCTTGCCTCGGGACCTCGGGGAGCTGTTTTTT
- | TRBJ2-7 | 15 | TRBV9 | TRBD2 | CASSEGTSGRDEQYF | TGTGCCAGCAGCGAGGGGACTAGCGGGCGGGACGAGCAGTACTTC
- | TRBJ1-5 | 13 | TRBV13 | - | CASSFAGGQPQHF | TGTGCCAGCAGCTTCGCGGGCGGGCAGCCCCAGCATTTT
- | TRBJ1-3 | 15 | TRBV27 | TRBD1 | CASSLTGGPGNTIYF | TGTGCCAGCAGTTTAACAGGGGGTCCTGGAAACACCATATATTTT
- | TRBJ1-5 | 15 | TRBV19 | - | CASSMGAGPNQPQHF | TGTGCCAGTAGTATGGGAGCGGGGCCCAATCAGCCCCAGCATTTT
- | TRBJ2-7 | 14 | TRBV6-1 | - | CASSEAPSTYEQYF | TGTGCCAGCAGTGAAGCCCCCTCGACCTACGAGCAGTACTTC
once | TRBJ1-1 | 15 | TRBV9 | - | CASSVGASMNTEAFF | TGTGCCAGCAGCGTAGGGGCAAGTATGAACACTGAAGCTTTCTTT
- | TRBJ1-5 | 15 | TRBV10-3 | - | CAIKEDRRTNQPQHF | TGTGCCATCAAAGAGGACAGAAGAACTAATCAGCCCCAGCATTTT
- | TRBJ2-1 | 13 | TRBV7-3 | - | CASSSDRSNEQFF | TGTGCCAGCAGCTCTGACAGGAGCAATGAGCAGTTCTTC
- | TRBJ2-3 | 17 | TRBV19 | - | CASSIDHGGQRGDTQYF | TGTGCCAGTAGTATAGATCACGGGGGGCAGAGAGGGGATACGCAGTATTTT
- | TRBJ2-1 | 12 | TRBV11-2 | - | CASTAKVNEQFF | TGTGCCAGCACGGCAAAGGTTAATGAGCAGTTCTTC
few | TRBJ2-1 | 15 | TRBV9 | - | CASSVSPANYNEQFF | TGTGCCAGCAGCGTTAGCCCCGCTAACTACAATGAGCAGTTCTTC
- | TRBJ2-1 | 15 | TRBV29-1 | - | CSVDRYGDPDNEQFF | TGCAGCGTTGATCGATACGGGGATCCGGACAATGAGCAGTTCTTC
- | TRBJ1-5 | 12 | TRBV9 | - | CASSIGDQPQHF | TGTGCCAGCAGTATAGGGGATCAGCCCCAGCATTTT
- | TRBJ1-4 | 13 | TRBV18 | - | CASSRDGNEKLFF | TGTGCCAGCTCACGGGACGGAAATGAAAAACTGTTTTTT
- | TRBJ2-1 | 16 | TRBV5-1 | TRBD2 | CASSPTASGSYNEQFF | TGCGCCAGCAGCCCGACCGCTAGCGGCTCCTACAATGAGCAGTTCTTC
once | TRBJ2-1 | 12 | TRBV27 | - | CASSFSGLEQFF | TGTGCCAGCAGTTTTTCAGGACTAGAGCAGTTCTTC
once | TRBJ2-2 | 15 | TRBV5-6 | - | CASSLNRAHAGELFF | TGTGCCAGCAGCTTGAACAGGGCGCATGCCGGGGAGCTGTTTTTT
- | TRBJ2-1 | 15 | TRBV9 | TRBD2 | CASSQTSGVYNEQFF | TGTGCCAGCAGCCAGACTAGCGGGGTATACAATGAGCAGTTCTTC
- | TRBJ1-2 | 15 | TRBV29-1 | - | CSVSGLGYYSYGYTF | TGCAGCGTGTCGGGGCTCGGTTATTATAGCTATGGCTACACCTTC
- | TRBJ2-1 | 13 | TRBV6-5 | - | CASSLSGGGEQFF | TGTGCCAGCAGCCTTAGCGGCGGCGGCGAGCAGTTCTTC